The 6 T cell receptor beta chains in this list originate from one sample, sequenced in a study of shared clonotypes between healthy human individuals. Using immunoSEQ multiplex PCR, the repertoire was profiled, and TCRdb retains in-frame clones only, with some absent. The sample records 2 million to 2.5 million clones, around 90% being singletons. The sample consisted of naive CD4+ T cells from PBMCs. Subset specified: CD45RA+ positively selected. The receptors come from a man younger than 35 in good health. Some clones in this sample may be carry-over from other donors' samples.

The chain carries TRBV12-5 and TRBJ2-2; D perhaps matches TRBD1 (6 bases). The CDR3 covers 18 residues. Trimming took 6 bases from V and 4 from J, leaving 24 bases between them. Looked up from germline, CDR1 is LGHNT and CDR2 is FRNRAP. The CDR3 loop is CASGPGTTSSLSTGELFF. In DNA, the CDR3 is TGTGCTAGTGGACCCGGGACAACCTCTTCCCTTAGCACCGGGGAGCTGTTTTTT.

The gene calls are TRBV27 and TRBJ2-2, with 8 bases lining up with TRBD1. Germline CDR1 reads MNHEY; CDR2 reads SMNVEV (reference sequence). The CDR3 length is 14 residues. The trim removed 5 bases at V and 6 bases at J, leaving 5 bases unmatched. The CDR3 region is CASSKTGEAGELFF. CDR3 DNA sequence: TGTGCCAGCAGTAAGACAGGGGAGGCCGGGGAGCTGTTTTTT.

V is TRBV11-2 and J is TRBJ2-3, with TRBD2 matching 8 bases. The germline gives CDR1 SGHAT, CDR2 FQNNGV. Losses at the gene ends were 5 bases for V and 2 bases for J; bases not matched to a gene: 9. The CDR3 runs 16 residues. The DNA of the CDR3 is TGTGCCAGCAGCCCTACTAGCGGACCATCCACAGATACGCAGTATTTT. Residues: CASSPTSGPSTDTQYF.

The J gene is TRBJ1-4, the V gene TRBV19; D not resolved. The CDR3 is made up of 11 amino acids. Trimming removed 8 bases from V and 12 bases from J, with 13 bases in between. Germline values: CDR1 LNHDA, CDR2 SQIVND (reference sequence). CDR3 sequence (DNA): TGTGCCAGTGGAGCTCCAAGGGAACTGTTTTTT. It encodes CASGAPRELFF.

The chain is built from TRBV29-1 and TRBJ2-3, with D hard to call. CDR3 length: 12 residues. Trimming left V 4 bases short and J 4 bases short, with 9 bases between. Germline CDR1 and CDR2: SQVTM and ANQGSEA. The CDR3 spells CSVGYASDTQYF. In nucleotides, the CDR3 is TGCAGCGTTGGGTATGCCTCAGATACGCAGTATTTT.

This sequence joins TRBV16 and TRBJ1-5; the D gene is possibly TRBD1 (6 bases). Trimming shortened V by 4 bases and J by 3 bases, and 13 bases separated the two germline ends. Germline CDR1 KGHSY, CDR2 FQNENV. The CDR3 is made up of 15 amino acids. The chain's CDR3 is CASSPRTEINQPQHF. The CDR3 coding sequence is TGTGCCAGCAGCCCAAGGACAGAGATCAATCAGCCCCAGCATTTT.